This T cell receptor beta chain was obtained from a study of T cells in Graves' hyperthyroidism and ophthalmopathy (dated by TCRdb to about 2019). Context from the whole study: Peripheral blood was sampled at the time of initial diagnosis, prior to any treatment. To identify TCR V-J signatures that set the groups apart, the researchers used a discovery cohort of 90 to 100 patients, made up of 43 with Graves' ophthalmopathy and around 58 with stable Graves' hyperthyroidism. Prospective prediction of ophthalmopathy was tested in an independent validation cohort of some 19 hyperthyroidism patients and 17 patients who later progressed to ophthalmopathy. The 100 discovery patients were divided at random into training and test sets in a 7:3 ratio. Thyroid tissue and blood T-cell repertoires from six Graves' hyperthyroidism patients were also compared in the study. Following sampling, methimazole starting at 30 mg daily was given to hyperthyroidism patients, and high-dose intravenous methylprednisolone was given to ophthalmopathy patients. The paper reports TCR Vbeta CDR3 sequencing of about 140 peripheral blood samples: approximately 41 ophthalmopathy, fewer than 80 hyperthyroidism and approximately 17 progressor patients.

Study-wide findings and limitations: In validation, the model predicted progression to ophthalmopathy with 65% to 71% sensitivity and about 73% specificity, a median of around six months before onset. A model built on a 13 V-J signature distinguished ophthalmopathy from stable hyperthyroidism, reaching about 88% sensitivity and about 81% specificity in cross-validation and 80%/75% in testing. No statistical method was used to set the sample size in advance, and investigators knew the group allocation. Most expanded thyroid clonotypes (frequency above 0.001) were also found in blood, which suggests that blood repertoires may mirror thyroid immune responses.

Stable Graves' hyperthyroidism was defined as no progression to ophthalmopathy during 18 months of follow-up. Hyperthyroidism patients were newly diagnosed, with disease duration under 2 months, and aged 18 to 65 years. The study excluded patients with uncontrolled infections, other autoimmune diseases, pregnancy or lactation. Diagnoses were established on the basis of clinical symptoms, serum thyroxine and TRAb, thyroid ultrasound, and orbital computed tomography. Ficoll-Paque density gradient centrifugation was used to isolate PBMCs from about 10 ml of fresh peripheral blood. Trizol reagent was used to extract total RNA, and RNA quality was then checked on an Agilent 2100 Bioanalyzer. Amplification of TCR beta CDR3 regions was carried out from RNA transcripts. For the first round of RT-PCR on the TCR CDR3, the HTBI primer set was used together with the Qiagen OneStep RT-PCR kit. Libraries were constructed in a second round of multiplex PCR, after which size selection and purification were carried out. Paired-end sequencing of the libraries was performed with 100 bp reads on an Illumina HiSeq2000. As for the authors' bioinformatics: Raw data were processed with SOAPnuke, discarding reads with adapters, uncalled bases, mean Phred below 15, or no exact constant-primer or identifier match. COPE v1.2.5 was used to merge the high-quality paired reads, and each unique nucleotide sequence was defined as a clonotype. Clonotypes were aligned to IMGT TRBV, TRBD and TRBJ reference segments using MiTCR v1.1. Only V-J combinations with frequency above 0.0001, covering 99% to 99.2% of repertoires, were analysed. The TCS score was defined as the ratio of F50 (clonal expansion) to E x V (chaos), calculated using BLOSUM62-based TCRdist between CDR3 peptides within each V-J. Welch's t-statistics and random forest reduced around 520 V-J features to 10 to 15, which were used in a naive Bayes classifier (R e1071). Clones were called with MiXCR by TCRdb after fastp trimmed the public reads at Q25, and only in-frame beta chains were retained. Identical CDR3 proteins give one entry, which carries the most common genes and DNA. Clone size and V and J calls follow TCRdb, not the original study. The sample table holds roughly 420,000 distinct CDR3 sequences, of which roughly 14% were seen once. The ten biggest clones cover around 7% of the sample.

As to this clonotype: It lacks a known antigen. No much larger clonotype is one base removed from it; base qualities were not supplied.

The clonotype originates from a woman between 18 and 29 years old with Graves' hyperthyroidism. The sequenced sample consisted of blood.

This receptor has the CDR3 CASSISQFREQYF. The DNA reads as follows: TGTGCCAGCAGTATAAGTCAGTTTCGCGAGCAGTACTTC. This chain joins TRBV27 to TRBJ2-7; the D gene lacks a confident call. The CDR3 numbers 13 residues from cysteine through phenylalanine. This entry keeps only the CDR3 DNA: 39 bases, framed from base 1. Trimming removed 5 bases from V and 6 bases from J, leaving 14 bases between the germline ends. CDR1 and CDR2 (MNHEY, SMNVEV) derive from the germline V gene (reference sequence).